This T cell receptor (beta chain) came from a study of T cell changes during pregnancy in multiple sclerosis. Data came from immunoSEQ multiplex PCR; TCRdb stores just in-frame clones and leaves some out. Of fewer than 70,000 clones in the sample, 94% are singletons; the top ten hold around 3.2%. The CDR3 consists of 15 residues. Germline loops: CDR1 LGHNA, CDR2 YNFKEQ. Germline trimming cut 6 bases from V and 2 bases from J; bases unmatched to any gene: 7. The source was CD8+ T cells from peripheral blood mononuclear cells, collected in the third trimester of pregnancy. The sequence derives from a female donor with multiple sclerosis, enrolled in a pregnancy study. The rearrangement links TRBV4-2 to TRBJ2-1, with 7 positions matching TRBD2. CDR3: CASSRPRGTYNEQFF. CDR3 nucleotide sequence: TGTGCCAGCAGTCGACCGCGGGGGACCTACAATGAGCAGTTCTTC.